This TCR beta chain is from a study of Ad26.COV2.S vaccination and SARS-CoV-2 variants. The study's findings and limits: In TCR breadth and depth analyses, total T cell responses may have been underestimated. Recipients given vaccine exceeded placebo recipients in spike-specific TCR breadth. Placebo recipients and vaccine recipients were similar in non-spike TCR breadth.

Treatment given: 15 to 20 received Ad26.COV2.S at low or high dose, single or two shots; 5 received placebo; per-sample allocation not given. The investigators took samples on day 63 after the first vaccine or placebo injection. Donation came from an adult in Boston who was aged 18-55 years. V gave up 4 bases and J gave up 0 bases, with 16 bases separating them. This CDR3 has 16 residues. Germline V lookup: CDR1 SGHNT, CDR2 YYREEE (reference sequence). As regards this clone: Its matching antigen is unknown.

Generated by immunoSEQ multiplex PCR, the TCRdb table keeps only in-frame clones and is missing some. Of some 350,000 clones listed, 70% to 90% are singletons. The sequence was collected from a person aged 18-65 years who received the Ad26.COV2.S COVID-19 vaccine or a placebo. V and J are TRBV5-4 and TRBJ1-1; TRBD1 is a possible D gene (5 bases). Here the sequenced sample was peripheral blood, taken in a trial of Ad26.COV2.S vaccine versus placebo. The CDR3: CASSPGRGYMNTEAFF. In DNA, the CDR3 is TGTGCCAGCAGCCCTGGCCGGGGGTACATGAACACTGAAGCTTTCTTT.